The 14 T cell receptor beta chains presented below share a single source sample, sequenced in a study of blood T cell repertoires in COVID-19. TCRdb keeps only in-frame clones here, not all; method: immunoSEQ multiplex PCR. Of about 140,000 clones in the sample, around 83% were seen once. The sample comprised peripheral blood. These receptor sequences come from a woman aged 80 or over with acute or convalescent COVID-19.

At least ten counts were recorded for this clone. The DNA of the CDR3 is TGTGCCAGCAGCGGCCTGTTCGGGGTCTCTGGAAACACCATATATTTT. Translating it yields CASSGLFGVSGNTIYF. The chain carries TRBV7-9 and TRBJ1-3, with D unresolved. V lost 5 bases and J lost 0, with 14 bases in between. This CDR3 has 16 amino acids. Germline loops: CDR1 SEHNR, CDR2 FQNEAQ (reference sequence).

This chain joins TRBV10-1 and TRBJ2-2; 7 positions agree with TRBD2. From germline, CDR1 is WNHNN and CDR2 SYGVQD (reference sequence). After removal of 2 bases from V and 3 bases from J, the junction contained 3 bases not matched to a gene. This CDR3 comprises 15 residues. DNA for the CDR3: TGCGCCAGCAGTGAGCAGGGAGGGGACACCGGGGAGCTGTTTTTT. Amino acids: CASSEQGGDTGELFF.

The chain employs TRBV3-1 (or the pseudogene TRBV3-2) and TRBJ1-2, with D unclear. Germline V CDR1 and CDR2: LGHDT, YNNKEL (reference sequence). V lost 0 bases and J 2 bases, leaving 13 bases between the germline ends. CDR3 size: 16 residues. CDR3 region: CASSQDSSVGNYGYTF. In DNA form, the CDR3 reads TGTGCCAGCAGCCAAGACTCTTCGGTCGGGAACTATGGCTACACCTTC.

The table lists this clone with a few counts. The gene calls are TRBV7-2 and TRBJ1-6, with TRBD1 matching over 10 bases. The CDR3 totals 17 residues. V lost 4 bases to trimming and J lost 3 bases; unmatched junction nucleotides: 6. Germline V gene sequence: CDR1 SGHTA, CDR2 FQGNSA. The CDR3 region has the DNA TGTGCCAGCAGCTCCCGACGGACAGGGGGCTATAATTCACCCCTCCACTTT. Residues: CASSSRRTGGYNSPLHF.

The chain is built from TRBV5-8 and TRBJ1-4; D call uncertain. The CDR3 has 14 residues. V was shortened by 4 bases and J by 7 bases, with 14 bases between the two germline ends. Germline V CDR1 and CDR2: SGHTS, YDEGEE. The DNA for the CDR3 is TGTGCCAGCAGCCCGAGAGAGGGCGGTGAAAAACTGTTTTTT. Its translation: CASSPREGGEKLFF.

The chain employs TRBV7-9 and TRBJ2-1, with a weak D call TRBD2 (5 bases). This CDR3 is built from 16 residues. The germline V gene has CDR1 SEHNR and CDR2 FQNEAQ (reference sequence). The V end was cut by 8 bases, the J end by 6 bases, with 23 bases between. CDR3 DNA: TGTGCCAGCTCTACCCCCCGCACACTAGTGGCCAATGAGCAGTTCTTC. This codes for CASSTPRTLVANEQFF.

The V call is TRBV20-1, the J call TRBJ2-1; D is undetermined. This CDR3 contains 14 residues. CDR1 and CDR2 (germline): DFQATT, SNEGSKA (reference sequence). Trimming stripped 4 bases from V and 0 bases from J, with 10 bases between. The CDR3 nucleotides read TGCAGTGCTATTGACCTGAGCTCCTACAATGAGCAGTTCTTC. Its translation is CSAIDLSSYNEQFF.

The rearrangement uses TRBV6-2 or TRBV6-3 and TRBJ2-1; 9 nucleotides match TRBD2. CDR3 size: 18 residues. The germline gives CDR1 MNHEY, CDR2 SVGEGT. V lost 2 bases, J lost 4 bases, and 12 bases stayed unmatched. CDR3 amino acids: CASSYPSHRLAVYNEQFF. CDR3 nucleotide sequence: TGTGCCAGCAGTTACCCCAGTCACCGACTAGCGGTGTACAATGAGCAGTTCTTC.

This clone was observed once. The rearrangement links TRBV7-8 to TRBJ1-3; D remains ambiguous. Germline V gives CDR1 SGHVS, CDR2 FQNEAQ. The CDR3 runs 16 residues. V was shortened by 5 bases and J by 9 bases, with 23 bases between the two germline ends. The CDR3: CASSPLGRPSGGTIYF. DNA of the CDR3: TGTGCCAGCAGCCCCCTCGGGAGGCCCTCCGGCGGCACCATATATTTT.

The genes are TRBV28 and TRBJ1-1, with 8 positions matching TRBD1. With 6 bases clipped from V and 4 bases from J, the junction kept 7 bases outside the gene matches. This CDR3 is built from 14 residues. CDR1 is MDHEN, CDR2 SYDVKM, per germline. The DNA of the CDR3 is TGTGCCAGCAGATTCTCAGGGGGCATCACTGAAGCTTTCTTT. This sequence encodes CASRFSGGITEAFF.

The V and J genes are TRBV4-2 and TRBJ1-5; TRBD1 is a possible D gene (6 bases). The CDR3 has 16 amino acids. Germline V gives CDR1 LGHNA, CDR2 YNFKEQ. Trimming took 4 bases from V and 2 from J, leaving 15 bases between them. CDR3 residues: CASSPTGADGNQPQHF. CDR3 DNA sequence: TGTGCCAGCAGCCCGACAGGAGCGGACGGCAATCAGCCCCAGCATTTT.

The chain uses TRBV4-1 and TRBJ1-2; weak D call: TRBD1 (5 bases). Germline lookup yields CDR1 MGHRA and CDR2 YSYEKL. V lost 3 bases and J 8 bases, leaving 13 bases between the germline ends. The CDR3 runs 13 residues. DNA for the CDR3: TGCGCCAGCAGCCAGGCAGGGTTAGGGGGCTACACCTTC. It translates to CASSQAGLGGYTF.

DNA for the CDR3: TGTGCCAGCAGTTCGGGACAGCAAGAGACCCAGTACTTC. The encoded protein is CASSSGQQETQYF. The gene calls are TRBV12-3 or TRBV12-4 and TRBJ2-5; TRBD1 aligns across 7 bases. The CDR3 runs 13 residues. Trimming at V came to 4 bases and at J to 2 bases, leaving 1 base not matched to a gene.

V usage is TRBV7-8 and J usage is TRBJ2-7; D not resolved. The CDR3 is made up of 12 amino acids. V dropped 1 base and J dropped 5 bases, with 6 bases sitting between them. Germline V lookup: CDR1 SGHVS, CDR2 FQNEAQ. CDR3 bases: TGTGCCAGCAGCTTAGTTCGCGACGAGCAGTACTTC. Protein product: CASSLVRDEQYF.